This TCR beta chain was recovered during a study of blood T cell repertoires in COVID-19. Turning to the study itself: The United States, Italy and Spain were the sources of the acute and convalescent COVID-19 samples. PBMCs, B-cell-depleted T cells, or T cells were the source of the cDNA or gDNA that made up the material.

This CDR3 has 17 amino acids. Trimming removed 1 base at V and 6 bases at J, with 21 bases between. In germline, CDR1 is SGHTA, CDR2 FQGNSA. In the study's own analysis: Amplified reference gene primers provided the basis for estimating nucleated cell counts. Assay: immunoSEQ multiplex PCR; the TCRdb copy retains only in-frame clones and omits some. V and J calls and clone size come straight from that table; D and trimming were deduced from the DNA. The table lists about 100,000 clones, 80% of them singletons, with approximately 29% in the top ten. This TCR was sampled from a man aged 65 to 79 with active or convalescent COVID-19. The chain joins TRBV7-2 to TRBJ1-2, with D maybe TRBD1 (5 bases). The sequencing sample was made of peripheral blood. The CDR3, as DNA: TGTGCCAGCAGCTTAGTATTGCGCGGGGACCTCGGGGATGGCTACACCTTC. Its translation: CASSLVLRGDLGDGYTF.